This T cell receptor beta chain was sequenced during a study of blood T cell repertoires in COVID-19. Repertoires were generated with immunoSEQ multiplex PCR, while TCRdb's copy carries only in-frame clones and drops some. The sample has approximately 260,000 clones, 89% seen once. This CDR3 has 12 residues. The ends lost 10 bases at V and 7 bases at J; junction bases unmatched: 6. Sequenced: peripheral blood. This clonotype originated in a woman between 40 and 50 years old who had recovered from COVID-19. The V and J genes are TRBV12-3 or TRBV12-4 and TRBJ2-2; 7 nucleotides match TRBD2. This CDR3 is CAISAGFGELFF. In DNA form, the CDR3 reads TGTGCCATCTCAGCGGGGTTCGGGGAGCTGTTTTTT.